This entry concerns a single T cell receptor beta chain. The target of this receptor is not known. No per-base quality is available; no much larger clone lies one base away. Including cysteine and phenylalanine, the CDR3 has 15 amino acids. CDR3 DNA only is kept here, 45 bases in frame from base 1. Based on the germline V gene, the CDR1 and CDR2 sequences are SGHDT and YYEEEE. V lost 5 bases and J lost 5 bases; the stretch between them is 20 bases long. This entry belongs to a study of blood T cell repertoires in COVID-19 (dated by TCRdb to 2018 to 2021). Study-wide context: Collaborator samples came from the United States, Italy and Spain and covered acute and convalescent phases of COVID-19. The prospective study material was composed of cDNA or gDNA derived from T cells, B-cell-depleted T cells, or PBMCs. The dataset comprised deeply sampled blood TCRbeta repertoires from subjects exposed to, actively infected with, or recovered from COVID-19. The repertoires were made available in a free public database intended to serve as a resource for research on the immune response to SARS-CoV-2. The samples were drawn from the first 160 participants of the ongoing ImmuneRACE study and from more than 1,000 subjects provided by 6 global collaborators. Nearly every sample came with metadata listing a de-identified subject ID, COVID-19 status, age in years and sex. Where available, HLA class I and class II types were obtained from metadata supplied by the sample provider rather than from assay-based typing. Paper-wide results and their limitations: Clinical and demographic metadata were provided uncurated, with the amount varying by source and participant.

TCRbeta CDR3 regions were amplified from genomic DNA by means of the immunoSEQ Assay, a bias-controlled multiplex PCR. The original methods were these. The number of nucleated cells in each sample was estimated by amplification of reference gene primers within the assay. To quantify the absolute abundance of each unique TCRbeta CDR3 rearrangement, sequence reads were collapsed and filtered. For each sample, productive Simpson clonality was calculated by taking the square root of Simpson's diversity index across productive rearrangements. What TCRdb holds here is the immuneACCESS table cut down to in-frame rearrangements. Part of the clones is not present; checked against another copy, under half of the missing clones reflect an unresolved V gene, and the others are unexplained. V and J calls plus clone size are reproduced from that table; the DNA served to infer D and trimming. For this sample the table gives fewer than 400,000 clones, of which just under 90% were detected only once. The top ten hold about 1.7% of the sample.

Participants in the prospective study were enrolled through a virtual design, were aged about 18 to 100 years, and lived in 24 United States geographic areas. In the prospective study, cohorts were assigned on the basis of participant-reported clinical history obtained from a screening survey and a study questionnaire. Recovered participants in ImmuneRACE Cohort 3 were defined by two consecutive negative NP/OP PCR tests, clearance by a healthcare professional, or resolution of symptoms. In the prospective study, mobile phlebotomists collected whole blood, serum and a nasopharyngeal or oropharyngeal swab from each participant. Prospective study participants could optionally give additional blood draws and questionnaires over a roughly 2-month period. Blood samples from the prospective study were shipped frozen or at room temperature prior to DNA extraction.

The receptor was isolated from a woman under 40 who had recovered from COVID-19. The rearranged chain carries TRBV5-6 and TRBJ2-7; TRBD2 might be the D gene, on 6 matching bases. The sample comprised PBMCs or T cells enriched from blood (not recorded which). The CDR3 region reads CASRRARGNAHEQYF. At the DNA level, the sequence is TGTGCCAGCAGAAGGGCGCGGGGAAATGCCCACGAGCAGTACTTC.